This passage covers 27 T cell receptor beta chains from one sample sequenced in a study of blood T cell repertoires in COVID-19. Sequenced by immunoSEQ multiplex PCR; TCRdb stores in-frame clones only, minus some. The sample gives approximately 230,000 clones, roughly 85% of which show up once; about 2.2% is in the top ten. The sample consisted of peripheral blood. The receptors shown here come from a man aged 25 to 40 who had recovered from COVID-19.

This clone was observed a few times. V is TRBV2 and J is TRBJ1-2; 8 bases line up with TRBD1. Germline V gene sequence: CDR1 SNHLY, CDR2 FYNNEI. With 9 bases clipped from V and 10 bases from J, the junction kept 13 bases outside the gene matches. The length of the CDR3 is 13 residues. The CDR3 loop is CARGPGTGLFYTF. The DNA of the CDR3 is TGTGCCAGAGGGCCCGGGACAGGACTCTTCTACACCTTC.

The chain employs TRBV12-3 or TRBV12-4 and TRBJ2-5; 7 positions match TRBD1. V was pared by 6 bases and J by 7 bases, with 8 bases of the junction left unmatched. The CDR3 has 13 amino acids. The DNA of the CDR3 is TGTGCCAGCAGCCAAAGGCCAGGGGGGACCCAGTACTTC. Protein product: CASSQRPGGTQYF.

This rearrangement joins TRBV5-6 to TRBJ2-5; tentative D call: TRBD1 (6 bases). The germline V gene has CDR1 SGHDT and CDR2 YYEEEE. Trimming shortened V by 0 bases and J by 0 bases, and 9 bases separated the two germline ends. The CDR3 has 15 amino acids. The CDR3 DNA sequence: TGTGCCAGCAGCTTGGTAGGGGGTTACCAAGAGACCCAGTACTTC. Translation: CASSLVGGYQETQYF.

The rearrangement links TRBV7-2 to TRBJ2-6, with 7 bases that match TRBD1. The CDR3 runs to 17 residues. Trimming removed 5 bases from V and 1 base from J; junction bases left unmatched: 8. Germline lookup yields CDR1 SGHTA and CDR2 FQGNSA. The CDR3 is CASSPDRVGSGANVLTF. The DNA of the CDR3 is TGTGCCAGCAGCCCTGACAGGGTAGGGTCTGGGGCCAACGTCCTGACTTTC.

This clone was found a few times. V usage is TRBV27 and J usage is TRBJ1-5; TRBD1 agrees at 7 bases. The CDR3 loop spans 15 amino acids. CDR1 and CDR2 from the germline V gene are MNHEY and SMNVEV (reference sequence). J was trimmed by 7 bases and V by 4 bases; bases with no gene match: 10. DNA of the CDR3: TGTGCCAGCAGTTGGGTCCGAGGGGGCGGGCAGCCCCAGCATTTT. It specifies CASSWVRGGGQPQHF.

The V call is TRBV11-3, the J call TRBJ1-4, with D unclear. V lost 5 bases and J 7 bases, leaving 20 bases between the germline ends. Germline CDR1 and CDR2: SGHNT and YENEEA. The CDR3 consists of 16 residues. CDR3 nucleotide sequence: TGTGCCAGCAGCCGATTAGCGTTAGTCCGATGTGAAAAACTGTTTTTT. Its translation: CASSRLALVRCEKLFF. The complete variable domain, with remaining parts taken from reference TRBV11-3 and TRBJ1-4, reads EAGVVQSPRYKIIEKKQPVAFWCNPISGHNTLYWYLQNLGQGPELLIRYENEEAVDDSQLPKDRFSAERLKGVDSTLKIQPAELGDSAVYLCASSRLALVRCEKLFFGSGTQLSVL.

This chain connects TRBV11-2 to TRBJ1-5, with TRBD1 as a possible D gene (6 bases). Trimming cost V 0 bases and J 2 bases, with 8 bases left between them. The V gene's germline CDR1 is SGHAT and CDR2 FQNNGV. The CDR3 has 15 residues. This chain's CDR3 is CASSLDKGGNQPQHF. CDR3 nucleotide sequence: TGTGCCAGCAGCTTAGATAAGGGGGGCAATCAGCCCCAGCATTTT.

This clone was picked up one time. This sequence joins TRBV9 and TRBJ1-4; D is undetermined. Per the germline V gene, CDR1 is SGDLS and CDR2 is YYNGEE. With 0 bases removed from V and 4 bases from J, the gap between germline ends came to 7 bases. The CDR3 has 14 amino acids. The CDR3 sequence is CASSVAGDNEKLFF. The CDR3, as DNA: TGTGCCAGCAGCGTAGCCGGGGATAATGAAAAACTGTTTTTT.

The sample holds one count of this clone. The V call is TRBV13, the J call TRBJ1-4; 9 bases align to TRBD1. Trimming at V came to 7 bases and at J to 4 bases, leaving 7 bases not matched to a gene. Germline CDR1 and CDR2: PRHDT and FYEKMQ (reference sequence). The CDR3 extends over 15 amino acids. The CDR3 reads CASTLRDRVNEKLFF. In nucleotides, the CDR3 is TGTGCCAGCACACTTCGGGACAGGGTTAATGAAAAACTGTTTTTT. Drawing the rest from reference TRBV13 and TRBJ1-4, the complete variable domain is AAGVIQSPRHLIKEKRETATLKCYPIPRHDTVYWYQQGPGQDPQFLISFYEKMQSDKGSIPDRFSAQQFSDYHSELNMSSLELGDSALYFCASTLRDRVNEKLFFGSGTQLSVL.

This clone was detected once. V is TRBV12-5 and J is TRBJ1-1, with 8 bases identical to TRBD1. V was clipped by 1 base and J by 0 bases; unmatched bases: 10. Germline lookup yields CDR1 LGHNT and CDR2 FRNRAP. There are 18 residues in the CDR3. The CDR3 region is CASGLGTGSWGMNTEAFF. CDR3 bases: TGTGCTAGTGGTTTGGGGACAGGGAGTTGGGGTATGAACACTGAAGCTTTCTTT.

The V gene is TRBV4-1, the J gene TRBJ2-1; 7 bases agree with TRBD1. The trim removed 0 bases at V and 4 bases at J, leaving 9 bases unmatched. This CDR3 has 17 residues. The germline V gene has CDR1 MGHRA and CDR2 YSYEKL. CDR3: CASSQDRDSRLYNEQFF. The CDR3 DNA is TGCGCCAGCAGCCAAGATCGGGACAGCAGGCTTTACAATGAGCAGTTCTTC.

J is TRBJ2-7 and V is TRBV7-9, with TRBD2 as a possible D gene (5 bases). Germline CDR1 is SEHNR and CDR2 is FQNEAQ (reference sequence). CDR3 length: 16 residues. Deletions cut 4 bases from V and 0 bases from J, with 16 bases between. The CDR3 DNA sequence: TGTGCCAGCAGCTCGTATGGCGTCGGGGACTCCTACGAGCAGTACTTC. It codes for CASSSYGVGDSYEQYF.

The genes are TRBV11-2 and TRBJ1-2, with D possibly TRBD1 on 5 matching bases. The V end lost 3 bases, the J end lost 3 bases, and 11 bases lay between the germline ends. The germline V gene encodes CDR1 SGHAT and CDR2 FQNNGV. The CDR3 covers 14 residues. This chain's CDR3 is CASSFREEDYGYTF. The CDR3 nucleotides read TGTGCCAGCAGCTTCAGGGAGGAAGACTATGGCTACACCTTC. The whole variable domain, filled in from reference TRBV11-2 and TRBJ1-2, reads EAGVAQSPRYKIIEKRQSVAFWCNPISGHATLYWYQQILGQGPKLLIQFQNNGVVDDSQLPKDRFSAERLKGVDSTLKIQPAKLEDSAVYLCASSFREEDYGYTFGSGTRLTVV.

The chain employs TRBV29-1 and TRBJ1-2, with 7 bases matching TRBD1. V was pared by 6 bases and J by 7 bases, with 2 bases of the junction left unmatched. The CDR3 extends over 10 amino acids. Germline V gene sequence: CDR1 SQVTM, CDR2 ANQGSEA. The CDR3 nucleotides read TGCAGCGTGACAGGGTTTGGCTACACCTTC. Protein product: CSVTGFGYTF.

This chain joins TRBV6-4 and TRBJ2-1, with D possibly TRBD2 on 5 matching bases. Germline V gene lookup returns CDR1 MRHNA and CDR2 SNTAGT. This CDR3 is 16 amino acids long. V was clipped by 0 bases and J by 3 bases, with 12 bases between them. This chain's CDR3 is CASSDSTGSSYNEQFF. CDR3 bases: TGTGCCAGCAGTGACTCGACGGGGAGTAGCTACAATGAGCAGTTCTTC.

The chain recombines TRBV5-5 with TRBJ1-2; 7 bases agree with TRBD1. Germline V gene data show CDR1 as SGHKS and CDR2 as YYEKEE (reference sequence). Trimming removed 4 bases from V and 6 bases from J; junction bases left unmatched: 18. This CDR3 spans 17 amino acids. The CDR3 loop is CASSPPGQETPLDGYTF. CDR3 coding DNA: TGTGCCAGCAGCCCCCCAGGACAGGAAACCCCATTGGATGGCTACACCTTC.

This sequence joins TRBV4-3 and TRBJ1-6; 8 bases map to TRBD1. Germline loops: CDR1 LGHNA, CDR2 YSLEER. Losses at the gene ends were 1 base for V and 9 bases for J; bases not matched to a gene: 5. The CDR3 loop spans 15 amino acids. The CDR3 here is CASSQGTGRGSPLHF. Written as DNA, the CDR3 is TGCGCCAGCAGCCAAGGGACAGGGAGGGGTTCACCCCTCCACTTT.

This chain uses TRBV7-2 with TRBJ1-1; D possibly corresponds to TRBD1 (5 bases). Trimming took off 2 bases at V and 5 bases at J, with 21 bases between the two ends. CDR1 and CDR2 from the germline V gene are SGHTA and FQGNSA. This CDR3 region has 17 residues. The CDR3 nucleotides are TGTGCCAGCAGCTTAAGGGTATTCACGGGACGGGAGACTGAAGCTTTCTTT. Protein: CASSLRVFTGRETEAFF.

The rearrangement joins TRBV6-5 to TRBJ2-7; possible D gene TRBD1, 6 bases. CDR1 is MNHEY and CDR2 is SVGAGI in the germline V gene. The CDR3 totals 14 residues. Trimming pared 7 bases from V and 1 base from J, leaving 14 bases between. CDR3 coding DNA: TGTGCCAGCACCTACAGGGATAGGTCCTACGAGCAGTACTTC. It is translated as CASTYRDRSYEQYF.

The rearrangement joins TRBV29-1 to TRBJ2-7; D is perhaps TRBD1 (5 bases). Per germline, CDR1 SQVTM and CDR2 ANQGSEA. This CDR3 comprises 12 residues. The V and J ends lost 3 bases and 4 bases respectively, with 10 bases between them. DNA for the CDR3: TGCAGCGTTGATAATCCAGGGTACGAGCAGTACTTC. Translating gives CSVDNPGYEQYF.

In DNA, the CDR3 is TGTGCCAGCAGTCCCCGGGAGGCTCAAGAGACCCAGTACTTC. Amino acid sequence: CASSPREAQETQYF. The V call is TRBV27, the J call TRBJ2-5; 7 nucleotides align to TRBD2. CDR3 length equals 14 residues. The germline V gene encodes CDR1 MNHEY and CDR2 SMNVEV (reference sequence). The trim removed 5 bases at V and 2 bases at J, leaving 5 bases unmatched.

The chain uses TRBV6-5 and TRBJ2-2; D gene unclear. The CDR3 totals 15 residues. V was shortened by 10 bases and J by 7 bases, with 22 bases between the two germline ends. Looked up from germline, CDR1 is MNHEY and CDR2 is SVGAGI. The CDR3 region has the DNA TGTGCCACCTTGATGGCTACCCATGGAGACGGGGAGCTGTTTTTT. Amino acids: CATLMATHGDGELFF.

The genes are TRBV9 and TRBJ1-3, with 7 bases matching TRBD1. The CDR3 loop spans 14 amino acids. Trimming cost V 2 bases and J 8 bases; bases outside gene matches: 7. The V gene's germline CDR1 is SGDLS and CDR2 YYNGEE. The CDR3 spells CASSVEGTADTIYF. CDR3 DNA sequence: TGTGCCAGCAGCGTTGAAGGGACAGCGGACACCATATATTTT.

V and J are TRBV19 and TRBJ2-6, with D maybe TRBD1 (6 bases). The CDR3 has 15 amino acids. V lost 9 bases to trimming and J lost 0 bases, with 12 bases between them. In germline, CDR1 is LNHDA, CDR2 SQIVND (reference sequence). The CDR3 region is CASLLQGSGANVLTF. CDR3 bases: TGTGCCAGCCTCCTACAGGGCTCTGGGGCCAACGTCCTGACTTTC. The whole variable domain, remainder taken from reference TRBV19 and TRBJ2-6, is DGGITQSPKYLFRKEGQNVTLSCEQNLNHDAMYWYRQDPGQGLRLIYYSQIVNDFQKGDIAEGYSVSREKKESFPLTVTSAQKNPTAFYLCASLLQGSGANVLTFGAGSRLTVL.

The J gene is TRBJ2-1, the V gene TRBV7-2, with TRBD2 as a possible D gene (7 bases). The V gene lost 5 bases and the J gene lost 6 bases, with 23 bases spanning the gap. Germline loops: CDR1 SGHTA, CDR2 FQGNSA. CDR3 length equals 17 residues. CDR3 amino acids: CASSPRRAGARGNEQFF. The CDR3 region has the DNA TGTGCCAGCAGCCCCCGCCGTGCGGGGGCGCGGGGCAATGAGCAGTTCTTC.

This clone has just one count. The rearrangement links TRBV6-5 to TRBJ2-4, with TRBD2 matching 8 bases. V lost 5 bases and J lost 7; bases outside the gene matches: 7. Per germline, CDR1 MNHEY and CDR2 SVGAGI. The CDR3 contains 14 residues. CDR3 region: CASSMAGGVNIQYF. For the CDR3, the DNA is TGTGCCAGCAGTATGGCGGGGGGCGTGAACATTCAGTACTTC.

Only one count was recorded for this clone. The chain uses TRBV5-1 and TRBJ2-5, with TRBD2 matching 16 bases. After removal of 4 bases from V and 4 bases from J, the junction contained 4 bases not matched to a gene. The CDR3 is 16 amino acids. CDR1 SGHRS and CDR2 YFSETQ come from the germline V gene. CDR3 nucleotide sequence: TGCGCCAGCAGCCCGGGACTAGCGGGGGGGCGAGAGACCCAGTACTTC. This sequence encodes CASSPGLAGGRETQYF.